This TCR beta chain was sequenced in a study of T-cell reconstitution after alpha-beta-depleted transplantation in children. TCRbeta library construction was performed incorporating unique molecular identifiers. TCRdb called the PCR reads again in MiXCR, with one record for every CDR3 protein. Of fewer than 550,000 distinct CDR3 sequences listed, 10% to 12% are singletons. General study findings and limits: Where some patients showed high TCRbeta diversity at day 60, it came from recipient T cells and thymic progenitors that had survived. Alpha-beta T cells about two months after transplant reportedly derived from several hundred expanded graft clones. At one year after transplant, newly produced T cells mostly accounted for T-cell counts and diversity.

Trimming shortened V by 1 base and J by 6 bases, and 16 bases separated the two germline ends. The CDR3 totals 15 residues. Per the germline V gene, CDR1 is DFQATT and CDR2 is SNEGSKA (reference sequence). This clonotype appeared a few times. The antigen remains unidentified. The chain links TRBV20-1 to TRBJ2-1; D is unclear. The source material was PBMCs, mostly from graft donor cells, sampled 180 days after TCRalphabeta/CD19-depleted stem cell transplant. This receptor was identified in a female patient aged 2 to 10 who had a stem cell transplant for aplastic anemia, so the T cells may come from the graft donor. CDR3 DNA sequence: TGCAGTGCTAGAGTCCCAGGACCCGGCGGCAATGAGCAGTTCTTC. This codes for CSARVPGPGGNEQFF.